The clone carrying this TCR beta chain was seen many times. What it binds is unknown. Researchers took RNA transcripts and amplified the TCR beta CDR3 regions from them. The TCR CDR3 first-round RT-PCR relied on the HTBI primer set. MiXCR was run by TCRdb on the multiplex PCR reads, yielding one entry per CDR3 protein. The table records approximately 620,000 distinct CDR3 sequences, approximately 15% of them present only once. Diagnostic decisions used clinical symptoms, serum thyroxine and TRAb, thyroid ultrasound and orbital computed tomography. The data derive from a study of T cells in Graves' hyperthyroidism and ophthalmopathy. CDR3 length: 13 residues. V dropped 6 bases and J dropped 8 bases, with 14 bases sitting between them. The germline CDR1 and CDR2 sequences are SGHTA and FQGNSA. General study points: Prediction of ophthalmopathy progression came a median around 7.1 months pre-onset.

The TCR comes from a woman aged 25 to 39 with Graves' hyperthyroidism that later progressed to Graves' ophthalmopathy. The sample taken for sequencing was blood. V usage is TRBV7-2 and J usage is TRBJ2-1; perhaps TRBD2 as D (6 bases). The DNA of the CDR3 is TGTGCCAGCAGTGGGGGGAGTATTTATGAGCAGTTCTTC. As protein: CASSGGSIYEQFF.